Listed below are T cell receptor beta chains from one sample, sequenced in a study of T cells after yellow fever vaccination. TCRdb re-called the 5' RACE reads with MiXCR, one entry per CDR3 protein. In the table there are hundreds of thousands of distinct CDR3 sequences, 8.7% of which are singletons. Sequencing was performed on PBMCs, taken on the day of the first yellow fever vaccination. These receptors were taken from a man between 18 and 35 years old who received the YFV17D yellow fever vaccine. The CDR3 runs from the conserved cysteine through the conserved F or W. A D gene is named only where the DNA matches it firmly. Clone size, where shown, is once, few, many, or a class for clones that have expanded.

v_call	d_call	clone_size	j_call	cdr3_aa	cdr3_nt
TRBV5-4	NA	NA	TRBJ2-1	CASSLGDGGPEQFF	TGTGCCAGCAGCTTGGGGGACGGGGGTCCCGAGCAGTTCTTC
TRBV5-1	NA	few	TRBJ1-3	CASSASGFSGNTIYF	TGCGCCAGCAGCGCCTCAGGATTCTCTGGAAACACCATATATTTT
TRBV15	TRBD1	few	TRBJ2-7	CATSRDPTGAGYEQYF	TGTGCCACCAGCAGAGATCCCACAGGGGCTGGCTACGAGCAGTACTTC
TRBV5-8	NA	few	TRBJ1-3	CASSLGRSGNTIYF	TGTGCCAGCAGCTTGGGTCGCTCTGGAAACACCATATATTTT
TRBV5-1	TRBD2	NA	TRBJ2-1	CASSLALAGRSDEQFF	TGCGCCAGCAGCTTGGCCCTAGCGGGGCGCAGCGATGAGCAGTTCTTC
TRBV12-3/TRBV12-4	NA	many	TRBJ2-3	CASLDGQRVTDTQYF	TGTGCCAGCCTCGATGGTCAGCGGGTCACAGATACGCAGTATTTT
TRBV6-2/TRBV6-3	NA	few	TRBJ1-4	CASKLQLGPNEKLFF	TGTGCCAGCAAACTCCAATTGGGCCCTAATGAAAAACTGTTTTTT
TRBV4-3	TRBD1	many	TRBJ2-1	CASSRRQGADNEQFF	TGCGCCAGCAGCCGTCGACAGGGGGCGGACAATGAGCAGTTCTTC
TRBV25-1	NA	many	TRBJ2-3	CASSVAGDTQYF	TGTGCCAGCAGTGTGGCGGGGGATACGCAGTATTTT
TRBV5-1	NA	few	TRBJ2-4	CASSLELAKNIQYF	TGCGCCAGCAGCTTGGAATTAGCCAAAAACATTCAGTACTTC
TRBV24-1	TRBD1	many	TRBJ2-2	CATTGTGGYTGELFF	TGTGCCACGACGGGGACAGGGGGCTACACCGGGGAGCTGTTTTTT
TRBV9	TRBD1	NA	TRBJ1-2	CASTQGGTVKGYTF	TGTGCCAGCACCCAGGGAGGGACAGTCAAGGGCTACACCTTC
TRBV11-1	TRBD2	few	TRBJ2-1	CASSSGLAPNNEQFF	TGTGCCAGCAGCTCCGGACTAGCCCCCAACAATGAGCAGTTCTTC
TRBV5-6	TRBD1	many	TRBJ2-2	CASSYGTGAGELFF	TGTGCCAGCAGCTATGGGACAGGGGCCGGGGAGCTGTTTTTT
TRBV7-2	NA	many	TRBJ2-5	CASSPQGFQETQYF	TGTGCCAGCAGCCCACAAGGGTTCCAAGAGACCCAGTACTTC
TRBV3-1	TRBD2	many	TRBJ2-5	CASSLLAGGLAETQYF	TGTGCCAGCAGCCTCCTAGCGGGGGGCCTTGCAGAGACCCAGTACTTC
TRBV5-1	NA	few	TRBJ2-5	CASSLEGRRNLQETQYF	TGCGCCAGCAGCTTGGAGGGACGGCGAAATCTCCAAGAGACCCAGTACTTC
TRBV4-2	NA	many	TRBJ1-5	CASSQGPGGNQPQHF	TGTGCCAGCAGCCAAGGACCGGGGGGGAATCAGCCCCAGCATTTT
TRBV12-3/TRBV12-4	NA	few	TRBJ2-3	CATNYRVGDTQYF	TGTGCCACCAATTACAGGGTTGGAGATACGCAGTATTTT
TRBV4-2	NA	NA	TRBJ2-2	CASSPGRGANTGELFF	TGTGCCAGCAGCCCGGGGCGCGGGGCGAACACCGGGGAGCTGTTTTTT
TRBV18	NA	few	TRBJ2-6	CASSPPQGTSGANVLTF	TGTGCCAGCTCTCCACCACAGGGTACCTCTGGGGCCAACGTCCTGACTTTC
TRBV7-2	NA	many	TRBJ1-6	CASSFLQGNSPLHF	TGTGCCAGCAGCTTCTTACAGGGAAATTCACCCCTCCACTTT
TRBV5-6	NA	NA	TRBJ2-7	CASSELGLLGYEQYF	TGTGCCAGCAGCGAACTAGGGCTCCTGGGATACGAGCAGTACTTC
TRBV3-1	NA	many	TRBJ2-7	CASSQDRGSDEQYF	TGTGCCAGCAGCCAAGATCGGGGCTCGGACGAGCAGTACTTC
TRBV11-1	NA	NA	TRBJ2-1	CASSLPGLALSEQFF	TGTGCCAGCAGCCTGCCGGGACTCGCCCTTAGTGAGCAGTTCTTC
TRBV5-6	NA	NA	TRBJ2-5	CASSSDLQQETQYF	TGTGCCAGCAGCTCGGACCTCCAGCAAGAGACCCAGTACTTC
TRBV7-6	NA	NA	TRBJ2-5	CASSSYSKETQYF	TGTGCCAGCAGCTCATACAGTAAAGAGACCCAGTACTTC
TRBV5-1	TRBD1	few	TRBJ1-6	CASSLSGQGDSPLHF	TGCGCCAGCAGCTTATCGGGACAGGGCGATTCACCCCTCCACTTT